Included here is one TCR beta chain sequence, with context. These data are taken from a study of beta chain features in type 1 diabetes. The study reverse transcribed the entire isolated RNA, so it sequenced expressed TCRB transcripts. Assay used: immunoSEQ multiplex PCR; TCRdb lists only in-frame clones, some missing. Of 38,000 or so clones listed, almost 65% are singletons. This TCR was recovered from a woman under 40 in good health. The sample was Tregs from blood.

CDR3 sequence (DNA): TGTGCCAGCAGCAGGACAGCGGGAGCGGCCTACAATGAGCAGTTCTTC. Its protein product is CASSRTAGAAYNEQFF. The chain uses TRBV7-6 and TRBJ2-1; TRBD2 matches at 8 bases. The germline V gene has CDR1 SGHVS and CDR2 FNYEAQ. The CDR3 runs to 16 residues. After removal of 5 bases from V and 2 bases from J, the junction contained 8 bases not matched to a gene. Using reference TRBV7-6 and TRBJ2-1 for the parts outside the CDR3, the full variable domain is GAGVSQSPRYKVTKRGQDVALRCDPISGHVSLYWYRQALGQGPEFLTYFNYEAQQDKSGLPNDRFSAERPEGSISTLTIQRTEQRDSAMYRCASSRTAGAAYNEQFFGPGTRLTVL.